This TCR beta chain was recovered during a study of siplizumab effects on memory and regulatory T cells. This CDR3 has 15 amino acids. V shed 7 bases and J shed 4 bases, with 17 bases lying between them. Germline V lookup: CDR1 MGHRA, CDR2 YSYEKL. Clones were read by immunoSEQ multiplex PCR, and TCRdb kept only the in-frame ones, dropping some. The sample holds fewer than 70,000 clones, 88% seen once. The V and J genes are TRBV4-1 and TRBJ2-1; D perhaps matches TRBD1 (5 bases). The TCR comes from a human donor in good health. Sequenced: Tregs sorted from blood. CDR3 DNA sequence: TGCGCCAGCACTCCCTCGAGCAGGGCATACAATGAGCAGTTCTTC. Its translation is CASTPSSRAYNEQFF.